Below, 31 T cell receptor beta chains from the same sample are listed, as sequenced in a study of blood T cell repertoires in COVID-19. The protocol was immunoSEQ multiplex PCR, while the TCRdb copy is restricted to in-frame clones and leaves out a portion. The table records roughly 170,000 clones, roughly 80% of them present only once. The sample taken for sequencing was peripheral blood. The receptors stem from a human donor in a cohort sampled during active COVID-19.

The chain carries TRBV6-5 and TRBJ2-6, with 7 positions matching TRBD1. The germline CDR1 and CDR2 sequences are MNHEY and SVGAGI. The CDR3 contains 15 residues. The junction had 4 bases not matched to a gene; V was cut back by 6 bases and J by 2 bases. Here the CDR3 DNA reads TGTGCCAGCAGCGTAACAGGGGCTGGGGCCAACGTCCTGACTTTC. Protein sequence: CASSVTGAGANVLTF.

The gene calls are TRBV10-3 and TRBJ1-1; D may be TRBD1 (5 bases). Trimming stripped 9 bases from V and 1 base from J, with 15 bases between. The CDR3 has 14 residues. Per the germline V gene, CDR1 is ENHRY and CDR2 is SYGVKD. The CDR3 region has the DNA TGTGCCATTAGAGGCTACAGGTCGAACACTGAAGCTTTCTTT. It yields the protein CAIRGYRSNTEAFF.

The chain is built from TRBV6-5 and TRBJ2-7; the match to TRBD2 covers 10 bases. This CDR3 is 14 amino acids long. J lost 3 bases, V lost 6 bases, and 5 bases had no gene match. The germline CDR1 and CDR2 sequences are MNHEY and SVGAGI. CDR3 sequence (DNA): TGTGCCAGCAGCAAACTAGCGGGGAACTACGAGCAGTACTTC. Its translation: CASSKLAGNYEQYF.

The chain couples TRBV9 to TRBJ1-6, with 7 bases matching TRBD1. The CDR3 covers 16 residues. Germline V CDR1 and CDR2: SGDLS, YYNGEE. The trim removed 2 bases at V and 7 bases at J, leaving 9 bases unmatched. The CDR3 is CASSVGPTGRNSPLHF. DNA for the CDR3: TGTGCCAGCAGCGTTGGACCGACAGGGAGAAATTCACCCCTCCACTTT.

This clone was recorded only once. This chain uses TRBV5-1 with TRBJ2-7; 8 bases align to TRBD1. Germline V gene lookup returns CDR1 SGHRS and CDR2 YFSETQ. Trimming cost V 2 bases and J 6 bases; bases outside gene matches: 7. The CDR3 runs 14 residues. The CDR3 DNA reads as TGCGCCAGCAGCTTCGGACAGGGACGGGTCGAGCAGTACTTC. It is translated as CASSFGQGRVEQYF.

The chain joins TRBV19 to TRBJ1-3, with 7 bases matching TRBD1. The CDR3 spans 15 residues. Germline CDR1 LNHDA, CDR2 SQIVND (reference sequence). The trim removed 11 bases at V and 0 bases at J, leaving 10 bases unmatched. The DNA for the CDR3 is TGTGCCTCACGACCGGGACAGAGCTCTGGAAACACCATATATTTT. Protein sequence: CASRPGQSSGNTIYF.

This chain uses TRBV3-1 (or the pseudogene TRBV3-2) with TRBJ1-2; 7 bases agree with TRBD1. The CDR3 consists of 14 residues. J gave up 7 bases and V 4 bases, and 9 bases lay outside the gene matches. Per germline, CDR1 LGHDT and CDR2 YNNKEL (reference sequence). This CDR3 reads CASSRDSTGPGYTF. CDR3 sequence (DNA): TGTGCCAGCAGCCGGGATTCGACAGGGCCTGGCTACACCTTC.

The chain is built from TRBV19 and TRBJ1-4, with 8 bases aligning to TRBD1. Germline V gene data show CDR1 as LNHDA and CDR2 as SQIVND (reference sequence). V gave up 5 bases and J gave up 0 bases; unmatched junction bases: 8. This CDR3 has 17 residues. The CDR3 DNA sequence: TGTGCCAGTAGTCCGATAGGACAGGGTGCAACTAATGAAAAACTGTTTTTT. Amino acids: CASSPIGQGATNEKLFF.

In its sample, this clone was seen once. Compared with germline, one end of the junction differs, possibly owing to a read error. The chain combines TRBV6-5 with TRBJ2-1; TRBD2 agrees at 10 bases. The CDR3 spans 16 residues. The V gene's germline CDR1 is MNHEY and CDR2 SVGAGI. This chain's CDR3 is CASSSRSSGGPRRQIF. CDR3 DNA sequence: TGTGCCAGCAGTTCCCGGAGTAGCGGGGGGCCAAGACGCCAGATCTTC.

The CDR3 here is CASSPTRGAGAFTDTQYF. For the CDR3, the DNA is TGTGCCAGCAGCCCGACCCGGGGAGCGGGGGCTTTCACAGATACGCAGTATTTT. The chain employs TRBV3-1 (or the pseudogene TRBV3-2) and TRBJ2-3, with 8 bases fitting TRBD2. CDR1 and CDR2 (germline): LGHDT, YNNKEL (reference sequence). The CDR3 contains 18 residues. V lost 4 bases to trimming and J lost 2 bases; unmatched junction nucleotides: 14.

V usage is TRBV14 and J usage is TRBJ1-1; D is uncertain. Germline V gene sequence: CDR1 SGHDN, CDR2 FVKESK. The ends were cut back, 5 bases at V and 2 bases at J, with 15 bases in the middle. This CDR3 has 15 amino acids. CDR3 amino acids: CASSSLPGPNTEAFF. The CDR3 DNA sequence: TGTGCCAGCAGCTCCTTACCGGGTCCCAACACTGAAGCTTTCTTT. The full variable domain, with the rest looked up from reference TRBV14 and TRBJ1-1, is EAGVTQFPSHSVIEKGQTVTLRCDPISGHDNLYWYRRVMGKEIKFLLHFVKESKQDESGMPNNRFLAERTGGTYSTLKVQPAELEDSGVYFCASSSLPGPNTEAFFGQGTRLTVV.

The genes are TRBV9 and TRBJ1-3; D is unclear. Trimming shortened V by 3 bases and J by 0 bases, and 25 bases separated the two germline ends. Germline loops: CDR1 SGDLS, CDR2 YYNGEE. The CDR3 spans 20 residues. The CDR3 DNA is TGTGCCAGCAGCGCCGGACTCGCAGGTCCAAGACTACGCTCTGGAAACACCATATATTTT. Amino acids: CASSAGLAGPRLRSGNTIYF.

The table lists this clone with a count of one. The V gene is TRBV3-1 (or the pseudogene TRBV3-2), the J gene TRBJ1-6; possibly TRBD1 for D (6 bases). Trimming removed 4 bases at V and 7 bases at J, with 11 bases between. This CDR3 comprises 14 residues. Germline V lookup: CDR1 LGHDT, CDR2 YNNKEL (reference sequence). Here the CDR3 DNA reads TGTGCCAGCAGCCGACGACAGGAAAATTCACCCCTCCACTTT. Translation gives CASSRRQENSPLHF.

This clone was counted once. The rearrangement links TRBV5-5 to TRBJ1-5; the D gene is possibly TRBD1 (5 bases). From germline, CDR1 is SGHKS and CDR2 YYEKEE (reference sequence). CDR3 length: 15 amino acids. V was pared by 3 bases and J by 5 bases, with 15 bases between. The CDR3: CASSSQWGGDQPQHF. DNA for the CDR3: TGTGCCAGCAGCTCCCAATGGGGGGGGGATCAGCCCCAGCATTTT.

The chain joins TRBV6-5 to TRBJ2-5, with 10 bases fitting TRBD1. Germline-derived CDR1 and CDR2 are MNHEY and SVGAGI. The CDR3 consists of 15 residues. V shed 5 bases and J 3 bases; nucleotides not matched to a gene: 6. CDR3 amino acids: CASSRIGTGEETQYF. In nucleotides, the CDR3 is TGTGCCAGCAGTCGAATCGGGACAGGGGAAGAGACCCAGTACTTC.

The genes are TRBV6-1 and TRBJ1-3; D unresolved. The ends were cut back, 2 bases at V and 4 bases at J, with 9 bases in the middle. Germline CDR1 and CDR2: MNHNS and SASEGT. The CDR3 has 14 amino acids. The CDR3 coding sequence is TGTGCCAGCAGTGAACGAGAGTCCGGAAACACCATATATTTT. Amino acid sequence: CASSERESGNTIYF.

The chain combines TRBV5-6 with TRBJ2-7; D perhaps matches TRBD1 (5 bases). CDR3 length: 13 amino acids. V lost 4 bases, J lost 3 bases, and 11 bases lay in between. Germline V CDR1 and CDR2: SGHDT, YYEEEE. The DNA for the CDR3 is TGTGCCAGCAGCCCCGTGGGGCGCTACGAGCAGTACTTC. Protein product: CASSPVGRYEQYF.

The CDR3 region has the DNA TGTGCCAGCGGCAACCGACCGACAAACCCGGGACAGGGGGTTGGAGATACGCAGTATTTT. Translation gives CASGNRPTNPGQGVGDTQYF. J is TRBJ2-3 and V is TRBV7-9, with 11 bases identical to TRBD1. CDR1 is SEHNR, CDR2 FQNEAQ, per germline (reference sequence). The CDR3 has 20 amino acids. The V segment lost 8 bases and the J segment 5 bases; nucleotides outside the gene matches: 24.

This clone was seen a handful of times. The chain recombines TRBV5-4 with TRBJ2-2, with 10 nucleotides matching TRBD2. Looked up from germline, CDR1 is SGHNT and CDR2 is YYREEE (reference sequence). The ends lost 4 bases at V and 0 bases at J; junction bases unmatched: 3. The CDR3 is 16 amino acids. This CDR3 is CASSESGGANTGELFF. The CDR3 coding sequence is TGTGCCAGCAGCGAGAGCGGGGGGGCGAACACCGGGGAGCTGTTTTTT. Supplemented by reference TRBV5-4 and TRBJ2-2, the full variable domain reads ETGVTQSPTHLIKTRGQQVTLRCSSQSGHNTVSWYQQALGQGPQFIFQYYREEENGRGNFPPRFSGLQFPNYSSELNVNALELDDSALYLCASSESGGANTGELFFGEGSRLTVL.

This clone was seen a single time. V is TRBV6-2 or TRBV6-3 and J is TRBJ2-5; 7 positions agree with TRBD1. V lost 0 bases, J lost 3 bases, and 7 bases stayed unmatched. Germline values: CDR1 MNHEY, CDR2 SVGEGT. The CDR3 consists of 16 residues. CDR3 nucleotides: TGTGCCAGCAGTTACTCCCATCAGGGGGTTAAAGAGACCCAGTACTTC. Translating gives CASSYSHQGVKETQYF.

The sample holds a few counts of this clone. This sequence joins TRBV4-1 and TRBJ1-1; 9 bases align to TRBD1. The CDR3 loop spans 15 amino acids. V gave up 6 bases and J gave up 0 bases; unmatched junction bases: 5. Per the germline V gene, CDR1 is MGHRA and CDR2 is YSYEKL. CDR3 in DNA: TGCGCCAGCAGGCCGGACAGGGGAGTGAACACTGAAGCTTTCTTT. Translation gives CASRPDRGVNTEAFF.

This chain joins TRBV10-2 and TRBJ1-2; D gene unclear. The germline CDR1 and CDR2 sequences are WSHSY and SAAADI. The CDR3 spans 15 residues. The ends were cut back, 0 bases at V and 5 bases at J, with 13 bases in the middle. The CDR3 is CASSESRGNGYGYTF. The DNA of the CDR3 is TGCGCCAGCAGTGAGTCGCGAGGAAACGGGTATGGCTACACCTTC.

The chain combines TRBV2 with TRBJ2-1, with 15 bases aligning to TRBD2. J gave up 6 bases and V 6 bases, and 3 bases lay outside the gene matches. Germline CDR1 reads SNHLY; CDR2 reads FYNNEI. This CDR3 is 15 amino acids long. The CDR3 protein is CASRGTSGGFNEQFF. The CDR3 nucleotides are TGTGCCAGCAGAGGGACTAGCGGGGGGTTCAATGAGCAGTTCTTC.

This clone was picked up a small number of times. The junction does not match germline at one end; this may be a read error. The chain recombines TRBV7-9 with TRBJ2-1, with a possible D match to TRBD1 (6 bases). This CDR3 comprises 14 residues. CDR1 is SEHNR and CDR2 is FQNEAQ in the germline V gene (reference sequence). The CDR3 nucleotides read TGTGCCAGCAGTTTAGTTACAGGGTACCAGGAGCAGTTCTTC. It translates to CASSLVTGYQEQFF.

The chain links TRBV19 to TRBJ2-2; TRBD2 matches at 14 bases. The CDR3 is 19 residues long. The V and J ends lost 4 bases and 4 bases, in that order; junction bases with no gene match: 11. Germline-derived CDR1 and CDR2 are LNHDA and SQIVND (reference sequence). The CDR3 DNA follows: TGTGCCAGTAGTACTAATGGGGGACTAGCGGGGGACGGCACCGGGGAGCTGTTTTTT. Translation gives CASSTNGGLAGDGTGELFF.

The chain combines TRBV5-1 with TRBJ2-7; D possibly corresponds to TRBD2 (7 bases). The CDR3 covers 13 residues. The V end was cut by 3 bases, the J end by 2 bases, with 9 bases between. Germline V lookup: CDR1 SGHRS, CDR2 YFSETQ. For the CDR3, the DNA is TGCGCCAGCAGCTGGGGGGGCCCCTACGAGCAGTACTTC. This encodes CASSWGGPYEQYF.

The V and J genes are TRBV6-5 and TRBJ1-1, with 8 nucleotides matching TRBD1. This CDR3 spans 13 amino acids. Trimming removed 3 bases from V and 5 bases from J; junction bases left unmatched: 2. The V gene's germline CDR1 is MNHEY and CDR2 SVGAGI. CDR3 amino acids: CASSYTGGTEAFF. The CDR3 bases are TGTGCCAGCAGTTATACAGGGGGGACTGAAGCTTTCTTT.

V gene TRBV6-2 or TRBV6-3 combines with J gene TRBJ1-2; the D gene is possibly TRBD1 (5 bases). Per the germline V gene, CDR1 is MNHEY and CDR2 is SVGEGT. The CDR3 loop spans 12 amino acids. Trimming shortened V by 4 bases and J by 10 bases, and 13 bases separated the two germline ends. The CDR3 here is CASSWVREAYTF. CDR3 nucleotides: TGTGCCAGCAGTTGGGTCAGGGAAGCCTACACCTTC.

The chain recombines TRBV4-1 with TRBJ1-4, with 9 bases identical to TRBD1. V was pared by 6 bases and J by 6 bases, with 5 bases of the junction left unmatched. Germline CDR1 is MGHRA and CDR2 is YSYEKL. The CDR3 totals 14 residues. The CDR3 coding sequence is TGCGCCAGCAGACGGACAGGGGTTGATGAAAAACTGTTTTTT. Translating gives CASRRTGVDEKLFF.

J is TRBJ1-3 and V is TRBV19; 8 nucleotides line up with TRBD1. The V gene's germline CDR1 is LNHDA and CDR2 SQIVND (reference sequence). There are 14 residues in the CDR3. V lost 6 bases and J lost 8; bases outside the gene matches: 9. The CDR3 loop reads CASRPGQELYTIYF. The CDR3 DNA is TGTGCCAGTAGGCCGGGACAGGAGTTATACACCATATATTTT.

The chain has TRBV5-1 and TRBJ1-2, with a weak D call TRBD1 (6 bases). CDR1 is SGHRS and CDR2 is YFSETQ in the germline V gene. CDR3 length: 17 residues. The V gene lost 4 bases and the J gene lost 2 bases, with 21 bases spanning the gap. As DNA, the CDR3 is TGCGCCAGCAGCCGAGGGATAGGACAGAGTATGAACTATGGCTACACCTTC. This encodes CASSRGIGQSMNYGYTF.